This T cell receptor (beta chain) was profiled in a study of shared clonotypes between healthy human individuals. Overall study findings and caveats: Memory subsets generally showed smaller estimated richness than naive subsets did. When compared with the clonotypes that were shared by all four sorted-subset donors, the non-shared clonotypes turned out to have lower generation probabilities.

As defined, naive CD8 cells were CD45RO-negative and positively selected for CCR7, with terminally differentiated effector memory CD45RA+ cells excluded. Healthy adults negative for HIV, lacking recent acute infections or vaccinations, served as donors. Only one count was recorded for this clone. What it binds is unknown. Deep was the level used in running the assay. Method: immunoSEQ multiplex PCR; TCRdb's copy keeps in-frame clones and lacks some. The table shows about 600,000 clones, with 95% to 98% occurring only once. The CDR3 is 15 residues long. The germline CDR1 and CDR2 sequences are MGHRA and YSYEKL. The V and J ends lost 1 base and 4 bases respectively, with 13 bases between them.

This receptor was identified in a man younger than 45 in good health. Sequenced input: naive CD8+ T cells sorted from blood. The chain combines TRBV4-1 with TRBJ2-5; D is ambiguous. The DNA for the CDR3 is TGCGCCAGCAGCCAAGTTCCTTCGGCTGGAGAGACCCAGTACTTC. This gives the protein CASSQVPSAGETQYF.